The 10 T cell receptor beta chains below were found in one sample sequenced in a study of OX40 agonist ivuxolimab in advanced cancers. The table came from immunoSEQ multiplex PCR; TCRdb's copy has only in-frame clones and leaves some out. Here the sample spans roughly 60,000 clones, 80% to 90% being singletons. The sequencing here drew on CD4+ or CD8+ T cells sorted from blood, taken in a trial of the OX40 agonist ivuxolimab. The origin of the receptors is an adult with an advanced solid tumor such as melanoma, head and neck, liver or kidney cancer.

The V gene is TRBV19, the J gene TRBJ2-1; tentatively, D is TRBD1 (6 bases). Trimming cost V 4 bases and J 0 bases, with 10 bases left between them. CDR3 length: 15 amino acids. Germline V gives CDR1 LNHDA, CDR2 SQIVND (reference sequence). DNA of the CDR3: TGTGCCAGTAGTACGACCAGGGGCTCCTACAATGAGCAGTTCTTC. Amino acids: CASSTTRGSYNEQFF.

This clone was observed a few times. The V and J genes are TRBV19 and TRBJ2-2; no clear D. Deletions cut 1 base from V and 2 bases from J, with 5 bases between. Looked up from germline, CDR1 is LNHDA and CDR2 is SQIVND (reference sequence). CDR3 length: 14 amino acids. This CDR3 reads CASSIAVNTGELFF. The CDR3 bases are TGTGCCAGTAGTATAGCGGTTAACACCGGGGAGCTGTTTTTT. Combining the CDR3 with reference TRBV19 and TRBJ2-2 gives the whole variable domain DGGITQSPKYLFRKEGQNVTLSCEQNLNHDAMYWYRQDPGQGLRLIYYSQIVNDFQKGDIAEGYSVSREKKESFPLTVTSAQKNPTAFYLCASSIAVNTGELFFGEGSRLTVL.

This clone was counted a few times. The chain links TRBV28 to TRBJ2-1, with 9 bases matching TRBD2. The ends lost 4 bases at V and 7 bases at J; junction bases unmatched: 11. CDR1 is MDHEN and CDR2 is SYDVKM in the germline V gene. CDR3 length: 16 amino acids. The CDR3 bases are TGTGCCAGCAGTTCAAGTAGCGGGAGTAGGTCTAATGAGCAGTTCTTC. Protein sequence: CASSSSSGSRSNEQFF.

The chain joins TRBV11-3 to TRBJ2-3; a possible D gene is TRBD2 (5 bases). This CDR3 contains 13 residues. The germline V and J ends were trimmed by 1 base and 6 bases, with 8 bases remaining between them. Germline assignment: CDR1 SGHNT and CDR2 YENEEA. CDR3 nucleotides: TGTGCCAGCAGCTTAGGTCCGGGGGATACGCAGTATTTT. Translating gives CASSLGPGDTQYF.

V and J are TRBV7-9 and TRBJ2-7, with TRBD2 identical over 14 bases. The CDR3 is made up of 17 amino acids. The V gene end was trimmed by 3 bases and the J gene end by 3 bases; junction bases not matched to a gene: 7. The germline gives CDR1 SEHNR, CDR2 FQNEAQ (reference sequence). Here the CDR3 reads CASSLRLAGGQDYEQYF. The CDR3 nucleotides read TGTGCCAGCAGCTTGCGACTAGCGGGAGGGCAGGACTACGAGCAGTACTTC.

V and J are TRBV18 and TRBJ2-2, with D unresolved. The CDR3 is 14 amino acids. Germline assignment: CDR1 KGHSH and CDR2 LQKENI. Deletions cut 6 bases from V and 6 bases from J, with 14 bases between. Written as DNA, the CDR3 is TGTGCCAGCTCCCTGGCCCCCGCGGCCGGGGAGCTGTTTTTT. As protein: CASSLAPAAGELFF.

CDR3 nucleotide sequence: TGTGCCAGCAGGCCTACAGGGGCACGAACCATATATTTT. This encodes CASRPTGARTIYF. V usage is TRBV11-3 and J usage is TRBJ1-3, with TRBD1 identical over 7 bases. The J segment lost 10 bases and the V segment lost 6 bases, leaving 9 bases of the junction unmatched. The CDR3 is made up of 13 amino acids. Per the germline V gene, CDR1 is SGHNT and CDR2 is YENEEA.

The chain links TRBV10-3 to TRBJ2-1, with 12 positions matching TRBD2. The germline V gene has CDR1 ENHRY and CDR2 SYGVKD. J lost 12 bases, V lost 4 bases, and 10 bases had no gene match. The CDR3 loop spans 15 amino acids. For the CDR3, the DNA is TGTGCCATCAGTGGCGCTAGCGGGAGGGTCCCTGGGCAGTTCTTC. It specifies CAISGASGRVPGQFF.

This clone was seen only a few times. The DNA for the CDR3 is TGTGCCAGCAGCTGGGGACGTGGTTTGGACACTGAAGCTTTCTTT. It is translated as CASSWGRGLDTEAFF. The genes are TRBV5-4 and TRBJ1-1, with D possibly matching TRBD1 (5 bases). Trimming pared 3 bases from V and 3 bases from J, leaving 15 bases between. The germline V gene has CDR1 SGHNT and CDR2 YYREEE (reference sequence). The CDR3 length is 15 residues.

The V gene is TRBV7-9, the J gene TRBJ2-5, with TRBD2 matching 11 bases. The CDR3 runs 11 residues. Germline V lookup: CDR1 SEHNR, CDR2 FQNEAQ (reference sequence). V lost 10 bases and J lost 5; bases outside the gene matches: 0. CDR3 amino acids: CATSGRETQYF. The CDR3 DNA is TGTGCCACTAGCGGGAGGGAGACCCAGTACTTC.